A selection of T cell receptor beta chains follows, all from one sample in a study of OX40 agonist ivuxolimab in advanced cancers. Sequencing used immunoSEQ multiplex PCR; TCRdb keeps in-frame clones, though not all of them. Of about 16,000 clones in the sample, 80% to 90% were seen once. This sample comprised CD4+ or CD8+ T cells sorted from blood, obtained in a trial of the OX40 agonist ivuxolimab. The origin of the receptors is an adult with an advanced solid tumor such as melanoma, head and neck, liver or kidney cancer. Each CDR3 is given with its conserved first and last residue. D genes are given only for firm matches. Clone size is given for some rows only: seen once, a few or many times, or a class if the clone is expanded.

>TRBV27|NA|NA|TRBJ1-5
TGTGCCAGCAGTTCTCGGGGTCCTCAGCCCCAGCATTTT
CASSSRGPQPQHF
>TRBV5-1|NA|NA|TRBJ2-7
TGCGCCAGCAGCTTGAACGGATACGAGCAGTACTTC
CASSLNGYEQYF
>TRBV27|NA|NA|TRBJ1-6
TGTGCCAGCGGATCAACAGGGTATAATTCACCCCTCCACTTT
CASGSTGYNSPLHF
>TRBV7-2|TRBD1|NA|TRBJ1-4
TGTGCCAGCAGCTGGACAGGGGGAGGTGAAAAACTGTTTTTT
CASSWTGGGEKLFF
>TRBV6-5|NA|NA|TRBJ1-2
TGTGCCAGCAGTTACTTTGGTCCGATGGATGGCTACACCTTC
CASSYFGPMDGYTF
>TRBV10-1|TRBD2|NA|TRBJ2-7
TGCGCCAGCAGTGAAGCGGGGAGCCCCTACGAGCAGTACTTC
CASSEAGSPYEQYF
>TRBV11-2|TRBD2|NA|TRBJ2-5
TGTGCCAGCACCAGCGGGGGGCGAGGAGAGACCCAGTACTTC
CASTSGGRGETQYF
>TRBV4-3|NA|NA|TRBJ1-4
TGCGCCAGCAGCCCCCCTGGCCCAATTGGGGAAAAACTGTTTTTT
CASSPPGPIGEKLFF
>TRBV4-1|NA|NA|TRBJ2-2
TGCGCCAGCAGCCAAGTGGAGGTCGGGGAGCTGTTTTTT
CASSQVEVGELFF
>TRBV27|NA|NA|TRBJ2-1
TGTGCCAGCAGTTCCCCCCTGGGCCTGGAGTCCGATGAGCAGTTCTTC
CASSSPLGLESDEQFF
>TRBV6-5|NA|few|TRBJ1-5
TGTGCCAGCAGTTACAGTCAAGATAGCAATCAGCCCCAGCATTTT
CASSYSQDSNQPQHF
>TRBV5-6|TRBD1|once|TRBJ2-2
TGTGCCAGCAGCCCGGACAGGCAATACACCGGGGAGCTGTTTTTT
CASSPDRQYTGELFF
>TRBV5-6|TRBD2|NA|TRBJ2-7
TGTGCCAGCAGCGGCGGGGTAGCGGGTATCTCCTACGAGCAGTACTTC
CASSGGVAGISYEQYF
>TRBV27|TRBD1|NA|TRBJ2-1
TGTGCCAGCAGTCAGACGACAGGGTTTAGATCCAATGAGCAGTTCTTC
CASSQTTGFRSNEQFF
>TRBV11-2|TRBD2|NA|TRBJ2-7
TGTGCCAGCAGCCTGTGGCGGGAGGGCCCCGAGCAGTACTTC
CASSLWREGPEQYF
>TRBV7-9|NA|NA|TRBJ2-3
TGTGCCAGCAGCCCCGACTGGACGTCCACAGATACGCAGTATTTT
CASSPDWTSTDTQYF
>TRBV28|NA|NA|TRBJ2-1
TGTGCCAGCAGTTTACCCGCGATCGGTTCCAATGAGCAGTTCTTC
CASSLPAIGSNEQFF
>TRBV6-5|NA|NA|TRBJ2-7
TGTGCCAGCAGTTGGGACAACTCCTACGAGCAGTACTTC
CASSWDNSYEQYF
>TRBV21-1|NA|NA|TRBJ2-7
TGTGCCAGCAGCGAGTTCGAAAGCCCCGGGACAGAATACGAGCAGTACTTC
CASSEFESPGTEYEQYF
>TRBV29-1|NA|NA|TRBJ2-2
TGCAGCGTGGCGCAGGTCACCGGGGAGCTGTTTTTT
CSVAQVTGELFF
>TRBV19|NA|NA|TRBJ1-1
TGTGCCACGCGGAGAGGGATGATGAACACTGAAGCTTTCTTT
CATRRGMMNTEAFF
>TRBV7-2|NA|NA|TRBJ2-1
TGTGCCAGCAGCTTAGGATGGGAGAGCTCCTACAATGAGCAGTTCTTC
CASSLGWESSYNEQFF
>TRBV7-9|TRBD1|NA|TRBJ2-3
TGTGCCAGCAGCTCCTCCGGGACAGGGGGGTCGGGCACAGATACGCAGTATTTT
CASSSSGTGGSGTDTQYF
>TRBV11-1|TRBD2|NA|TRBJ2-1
TGTGCCAGCGGGGCGGGGGACTACAATGAGCAGTTCTTC
CASGAGDYNEQFF
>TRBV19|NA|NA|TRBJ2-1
TGTGCCAGTAGTATAGATCTAAATATGGGGACCCCCGTCTCTAGGCAGTTCTTC
CASSIDLNMGTPVSRQFF
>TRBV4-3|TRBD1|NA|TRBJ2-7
TGCGCCAGCAGCCAAGGGACAGGGGGCGGGTCCTACGAGCAGTACTTC
CASSQGTGGGSYEQYF
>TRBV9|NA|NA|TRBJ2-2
TGTGCCAGCAGCGTAGAAGGGGTGGGCGGACCGAACACCGGGGAGCTGTTTTTT
CASSVEGVGGPNTGELFF
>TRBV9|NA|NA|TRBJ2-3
TGTGCCAGCAGCGCCGGGCCGGGGACAGATACGCAGTATTTT
CASSAGPGTDTQYF
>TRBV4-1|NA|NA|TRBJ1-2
TGCGCCAGCAGCCAAGATCGGATAGTCGGCGGGAACTATGGCTACACCTTC
CASSQDRIVGGNYGYTF
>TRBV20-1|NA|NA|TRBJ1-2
TGCAGTGCTACTCCCAACTATGGCTACACCTTC
CSATPNYGYTF
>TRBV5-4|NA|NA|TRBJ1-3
TGTGCCAGCAGCTCTGGAGGACAGCCATCCTCTGGAAACACCATATATTTT
CASSSGGQPSSGNTIYF
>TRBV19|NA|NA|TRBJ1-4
TGTGCCAGTAAGGGGGAAAAACTGTTTTTT
CASKGEKLFF
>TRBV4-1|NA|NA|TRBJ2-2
TGCGCCAGCAGCCAAGGCCCCTACGCAGGGAGAGGCACCGGGGAGCTGTTTTTT
CASSQGPYAGRGTGELFF
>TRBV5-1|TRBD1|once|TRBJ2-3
TGCGCCAGCAGCCCCGGACAGGGGGAAGATACGCAGTATTTT
CASSPGQGEDTQYF
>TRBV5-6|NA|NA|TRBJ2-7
TGTGCCAGCAGCTTTGAAACAGAAACCTACGAGCAGTACTTC
CASSFETETYEQYF
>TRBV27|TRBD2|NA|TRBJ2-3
TGTGCCAGCAGTTTTCAAGCGGGAGTCGCAGATACGCAGTATTTT
CASSFQAGVADTQYF
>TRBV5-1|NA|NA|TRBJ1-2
TGCGCCAGCAGCTTGGCCGGCAGCGGCTATGGCTACACCTTC
CASSLAGSGYGYTF
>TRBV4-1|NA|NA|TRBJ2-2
TGCGCCAGCAGCCAAGATGGGGGGAGAAAAACCGGGGAGCTGTTTTTT
CASSQDGGRKTGELFF
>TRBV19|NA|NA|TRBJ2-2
TGTGCCAGTAGTAAATACAGGGTATCCGGGCGGGGTGGTCGAATAGCCGGGGAGCTGTTTTTT
CASSKYRVSGRGGRIAGELFF
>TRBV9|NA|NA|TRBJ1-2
TGTGCCAGCAGTGTAGGATGGGACACATTCCTCGGCTATGGCTACACCTTC
CASSVGWDTFLGYGYTF
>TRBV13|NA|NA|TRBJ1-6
TGTGCCAGCAGCTTAGGAGTAGGGCAATCACCCCTCCACTTT
CASSLGVGQSPLHF
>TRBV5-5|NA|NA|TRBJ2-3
TGTGCCAGCCCTGGGAGCAGAAGCACAGATACGCAGTATTTT
CASPGSRSTDTQYF
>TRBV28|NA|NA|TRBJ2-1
TGTGCCAGCAGCCGGGGAGTAGTGGGTGAGCAGTTCTTC
CASSRGVVGEQFF
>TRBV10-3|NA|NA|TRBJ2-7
TGTGCCATCAGCCACTCTAGCTCCTACGAGCAGTACTTC
CAISHSSSYEQYF
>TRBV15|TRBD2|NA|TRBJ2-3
TGTGCCACCAGCAGAGGCCACCTCCGGACTAGCGGGAGGCGACTTTCAAGCACAGATACGCAGTATTTT
CATSRGHLRTSGRRLSSTDTQYF
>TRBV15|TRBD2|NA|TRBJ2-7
TGTGCCACCAGCTCCGGGAGCGGGAGCTCCTACGAGCAGTACTTC
CATSSGSGSSYEQYF
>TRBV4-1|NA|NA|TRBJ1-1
TGCGCCAGCAGCCACCCGACAGCACTTGGGGGCCTGAACACTGAAGCTTTCTTT
CASSHPTALGGLNTEAFF